Here is one TCR beta chain with its context. Peripheral blood CD8+ and CD4+ T cells were profiled by TCR beta sequencing. Random hexamers primed reverse transcription of about 0.5 to 1 ug RNA. The immunoSEQ assay covered 54 Vbeta and 13 Jbeta segments for CDR3. One entry per CDR3 protein, called by TCRdb with MiXCR from the immunoSEQ multiplex PCR reads. The sample has around 150,000 distinct CDR3 sequences, about 93% seen once. Germline values: CDR1 DFQATT, CDR2 SNEGSKA (reference sequence). This CDR3 has 12 residues. Trimming pared 0 bases from V and 5 bases from J, leaving 6 bases between. These data originate in a study of CD8 T cells in Susac syndrome.

The chain uses TRBV20-1 and TRBJ2-3; D uncertain. This clonotype was sampled from a human donor in good health. The sequenced sample consisted of CD4+ T cells from PBMCs. Here the CDR3 reads CSAREEIDTQYF. The DNA for the CDR3 is TGCAGTGCTAGAGAGGAGATAGATACGCAGTATTTT.